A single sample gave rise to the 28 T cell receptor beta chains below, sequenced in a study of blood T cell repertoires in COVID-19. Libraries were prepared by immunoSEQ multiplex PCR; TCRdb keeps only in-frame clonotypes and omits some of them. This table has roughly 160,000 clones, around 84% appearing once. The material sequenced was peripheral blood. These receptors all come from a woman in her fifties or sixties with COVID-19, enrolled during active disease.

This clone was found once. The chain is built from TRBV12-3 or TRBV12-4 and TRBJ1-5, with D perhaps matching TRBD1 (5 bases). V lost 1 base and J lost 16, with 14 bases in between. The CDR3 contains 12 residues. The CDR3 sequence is CASSLGQAGVHF. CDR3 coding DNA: TGTGCCAGCAGTTTAGGGCAGGCGGGGGTACATTTT.

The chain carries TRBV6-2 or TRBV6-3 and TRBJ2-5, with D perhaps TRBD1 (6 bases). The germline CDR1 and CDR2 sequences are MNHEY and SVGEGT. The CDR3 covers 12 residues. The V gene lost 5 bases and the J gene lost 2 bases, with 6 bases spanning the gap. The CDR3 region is CASSGTQETQYF. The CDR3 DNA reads TGTGCCAGCAGTGGGACACAAGAGACCCAGTACTTC.

The CDR3 sequence is CASSPNQGIIAGNTIYF. The CDR3, as DNA: TGTGCCAGCAGCCCCAACCAGGGGATCATAGCTGGAAACACCATATATTTT. The rearrangement links TRBV5-6 to TRBJ1-3, with a possible D match to TRBD1 (6 bases). The germline V gene has CDR1 SGHDT and CDR2 YYEEEE. Trimming cost V 4 bases and J 2 bases, with 19 bases left between them. The CDR3 is 17 amino acids.

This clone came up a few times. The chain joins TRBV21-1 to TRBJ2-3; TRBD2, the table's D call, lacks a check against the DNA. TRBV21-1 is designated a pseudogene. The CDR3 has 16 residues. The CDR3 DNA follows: TGTGCCAGCAGCCCAAAAAGCGGGACTAGCACAGATACGCAGTATTTT. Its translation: CASSPKSGTSTDTQYF.

The DNA for the CDR3 is TGTGCCAGCAGTTTATCGAATCCGGGGGTGCGGCCCCAGCATTTT. Translating gives CASSLSNPGVRPQHF. This chain connects TRBV27 to TRBJ1-5; possible D gene TRBD1, 5 bases. The germline V gene has CDR1 MNHEY and CDR2 SMNVEV (reference sequence). The ends were cut back, 0 bases at V and 9 bases at J, with 15 bases in the middle. The CDR3 totals 15 residues.

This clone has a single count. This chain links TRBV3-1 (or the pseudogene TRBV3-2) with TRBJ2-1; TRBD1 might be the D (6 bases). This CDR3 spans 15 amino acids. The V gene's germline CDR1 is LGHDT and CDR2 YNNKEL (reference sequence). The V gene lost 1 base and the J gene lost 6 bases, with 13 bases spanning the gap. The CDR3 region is CASSQVSGVGNEQFF. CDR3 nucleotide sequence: TGTGCCAGCAGCCAAGTTTCAGGGGTGGGCAATGAGCAGTTCTTC.

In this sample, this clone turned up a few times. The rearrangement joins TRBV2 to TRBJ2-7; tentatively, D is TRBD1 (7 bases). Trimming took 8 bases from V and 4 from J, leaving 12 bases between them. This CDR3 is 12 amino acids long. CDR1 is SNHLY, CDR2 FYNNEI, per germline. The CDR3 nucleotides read TGTGCCAGCGCGGGACAGCAATACGAGCAGTACTTC. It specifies CASAGQQYEQYF. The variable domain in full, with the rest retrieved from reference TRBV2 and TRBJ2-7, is EPEVTQTPSHQVTQMGQEVILRCVPISNHLYFYWYRQILGQKVEFLVSFYNNEISEKSEIFDDQFSVERPDGSNFTLKIRSTKLEDSAMYFCASAGQQYEQYFGPGTRLTVT.

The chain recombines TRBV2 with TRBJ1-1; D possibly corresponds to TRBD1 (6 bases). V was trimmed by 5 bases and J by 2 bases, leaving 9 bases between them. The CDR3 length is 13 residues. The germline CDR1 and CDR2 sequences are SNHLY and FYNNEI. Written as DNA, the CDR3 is TGTGCCAGCAGTCTCAGGGGTAACACTGAAGCTTTCTTT. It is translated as CASSLRGNTEAFF. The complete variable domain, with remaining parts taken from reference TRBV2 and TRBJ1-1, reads EPEVTQTPSHQVTQMGQEVILRCVPISNHLYFYWYRQILGQKVEFLVSFYNNEISEKSEIFDDQFSVERPDGSNFTLKIRSTKLEDSAMYFCASSLRGNTEAFFGQGTRLTVV.

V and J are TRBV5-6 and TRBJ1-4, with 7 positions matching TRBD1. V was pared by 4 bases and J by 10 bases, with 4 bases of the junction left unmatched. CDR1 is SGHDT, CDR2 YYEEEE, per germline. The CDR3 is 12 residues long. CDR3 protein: CASSTGTAKLFF. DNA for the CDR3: TGTGCCAGCAGCACTGGGACAGCAAAACTGTTTTTT.

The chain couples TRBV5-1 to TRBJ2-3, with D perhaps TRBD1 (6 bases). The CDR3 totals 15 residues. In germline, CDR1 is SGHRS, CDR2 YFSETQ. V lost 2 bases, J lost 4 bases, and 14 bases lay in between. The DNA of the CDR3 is TGCGCCAGCAGCTTACAGGGTATTAGGGCAGATACGCAGTATTTT. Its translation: CASSLQGIRADTQYF. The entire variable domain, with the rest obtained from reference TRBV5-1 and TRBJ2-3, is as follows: KAGVTQTPRYLIKTRGQQVTLSCSPISGHRSVSWYQQTPGQGLQFLFEYFSETQRNKGNFPGRFSGRQFSNSRSEMNVSTLELGDSALYLCASSLQGIRADTQYFGPGTRLTVL.

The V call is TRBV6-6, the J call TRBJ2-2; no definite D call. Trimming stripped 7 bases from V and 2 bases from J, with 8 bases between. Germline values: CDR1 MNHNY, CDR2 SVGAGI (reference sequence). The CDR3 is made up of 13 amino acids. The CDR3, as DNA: TGTGCCAGCACGGTCTCCAACACCGGGGAGCTGTTTTTT. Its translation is CASTVSNTGELFF.

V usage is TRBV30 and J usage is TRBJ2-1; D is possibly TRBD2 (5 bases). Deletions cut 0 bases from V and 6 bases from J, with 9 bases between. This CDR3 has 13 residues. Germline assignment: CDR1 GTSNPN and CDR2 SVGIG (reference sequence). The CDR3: CAWSVDYRNEQFF. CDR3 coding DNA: TGTGCCTGGAGTGTAGACTACCGCAATGAGCAGTTCTTC.

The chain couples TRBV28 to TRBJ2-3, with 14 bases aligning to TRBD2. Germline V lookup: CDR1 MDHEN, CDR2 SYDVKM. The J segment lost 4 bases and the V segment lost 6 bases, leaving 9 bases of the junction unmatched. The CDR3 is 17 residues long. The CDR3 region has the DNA TGTGCCAGCAGCCGAGGAGGGACTAGCGGGGGTTCAGATACGCAGTATTTT. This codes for CASSRGGTSGGSDTQYF.

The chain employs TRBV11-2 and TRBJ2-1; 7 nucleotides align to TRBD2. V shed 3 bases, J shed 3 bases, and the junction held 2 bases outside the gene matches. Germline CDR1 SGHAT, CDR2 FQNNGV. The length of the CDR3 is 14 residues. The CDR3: CASSFLADYNEQFF. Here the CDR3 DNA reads TGTGCCAGCAGCTTTCTAGCGGACTACAATGAGCAGTTCTTC.

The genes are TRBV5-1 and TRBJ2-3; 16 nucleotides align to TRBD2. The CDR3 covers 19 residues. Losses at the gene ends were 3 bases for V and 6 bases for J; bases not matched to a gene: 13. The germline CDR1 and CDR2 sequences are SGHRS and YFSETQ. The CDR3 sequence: CASSYAPPGLAGGLDTQYF. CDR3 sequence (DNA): TGCGCCAGCAGCTATGCCCCTCCGGGACTAGCGGGGGGGCTGGATACGCAGTATTTT.

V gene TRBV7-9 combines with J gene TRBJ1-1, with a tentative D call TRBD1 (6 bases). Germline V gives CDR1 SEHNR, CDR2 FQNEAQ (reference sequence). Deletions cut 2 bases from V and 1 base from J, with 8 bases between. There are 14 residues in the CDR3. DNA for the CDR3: TGTGCCAGCAGCTTAAAAGGGGGGAACACTGAAGCTTTCTTT. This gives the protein CASSLKGGNTEAFF.

CDR3 region: CASRRHFQETQYF. As DNA, the CDR3 is TGTGCCAGCAGGAGACATTTCCAAGAGACCCAGTACTTC. The chain employs TRBV6-6 and TRBJ2-5; no firm D call. The CDR3 has 13 amino acids. Germline assignment: CDR1 MNHNY and CDR2 SVGAGI (reference sequence). Trimming left V 6 bases short and J 1 base short, with 9 bases between.

CDR3 DNA: TGTGCCAGCATCATGACTAGCGCGGGAGAGCAGTACTTC. The encoded protein is CASIMTSAGEQYF. This chain links TRBV6-5 with TRBJ2-7, with TRBD2 matching 8 bases. Germline-derived CDR1 and CDR2 are MNHEY and SVGAGI. The CDR3 extends over 13 amino acids. V was pared by 7 bases and J by 7 bases, with 9 bases of the junction left unmatched.

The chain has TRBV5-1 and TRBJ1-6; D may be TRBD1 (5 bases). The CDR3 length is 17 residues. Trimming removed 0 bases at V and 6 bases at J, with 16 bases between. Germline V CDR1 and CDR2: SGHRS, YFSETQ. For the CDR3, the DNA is TGCGCCAGCAGCTTGGCTTCATCCCGAAGGGGTAATTCACCCCTCCACTTT. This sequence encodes CASSLASSRRGNSPLHF.

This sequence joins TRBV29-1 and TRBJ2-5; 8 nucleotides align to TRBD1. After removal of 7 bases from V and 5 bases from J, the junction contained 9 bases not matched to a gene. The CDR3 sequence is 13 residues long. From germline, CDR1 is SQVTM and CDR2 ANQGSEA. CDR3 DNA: TGCAGCGAGGAGGACAGGGAGATGGAGACCCAGTACTTC. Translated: CSEEDREMETQYF. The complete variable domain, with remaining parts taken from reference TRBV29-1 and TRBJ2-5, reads SAVISQKPSRDICQRGTSLTIQCQVDSQVTMMFWYRQQPGQSLTLIATANQGSEATYESGFVIDKFPISRPNLTFSTLTVSNMSPEDSSIYLCSEEDREMETQYFGPGTRLLVL.

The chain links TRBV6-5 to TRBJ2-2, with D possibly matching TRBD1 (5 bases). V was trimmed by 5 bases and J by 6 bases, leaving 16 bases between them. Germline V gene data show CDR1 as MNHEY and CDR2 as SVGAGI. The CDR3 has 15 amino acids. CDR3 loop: CASSKNPGLAGELFF. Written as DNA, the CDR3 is TGTGCCAGCAGTAAAAATCCAGGGCTGGCCGGGGAGCTGTTTTTT.

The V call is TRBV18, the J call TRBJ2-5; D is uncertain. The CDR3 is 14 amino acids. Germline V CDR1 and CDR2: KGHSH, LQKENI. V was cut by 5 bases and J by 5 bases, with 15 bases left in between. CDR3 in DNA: TGTGCCAGCTCAACAACGGCAGGTGGGGAGACCCAGTACTTC. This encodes CASSTTAGGETQYF.

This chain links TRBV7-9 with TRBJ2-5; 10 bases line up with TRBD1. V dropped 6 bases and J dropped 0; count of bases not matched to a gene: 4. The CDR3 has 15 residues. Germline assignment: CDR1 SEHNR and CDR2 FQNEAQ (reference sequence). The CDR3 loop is CASSPGQGYQETQYF. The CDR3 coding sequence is TGTGCCAGCAGTCCGGGACAGGGGTACCAAGAGACCCAGTACTTC.

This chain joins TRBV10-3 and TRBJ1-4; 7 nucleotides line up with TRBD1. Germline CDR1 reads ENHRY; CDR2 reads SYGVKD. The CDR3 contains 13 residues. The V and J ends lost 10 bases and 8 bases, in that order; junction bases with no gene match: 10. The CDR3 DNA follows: TGTGCCACCACGACAGGGCTAACAGAAAAACTGTTTTTT. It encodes CATTTGLTEKLFF.

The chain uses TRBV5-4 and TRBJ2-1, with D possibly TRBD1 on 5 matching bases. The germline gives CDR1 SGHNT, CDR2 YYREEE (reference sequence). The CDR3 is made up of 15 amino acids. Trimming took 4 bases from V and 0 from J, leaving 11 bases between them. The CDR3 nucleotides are TGTGCCAGCAGCCCAGGACATCCCTCCTACAATGAGCAGTTCTTC. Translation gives CASSPGHPSYNEQFF.

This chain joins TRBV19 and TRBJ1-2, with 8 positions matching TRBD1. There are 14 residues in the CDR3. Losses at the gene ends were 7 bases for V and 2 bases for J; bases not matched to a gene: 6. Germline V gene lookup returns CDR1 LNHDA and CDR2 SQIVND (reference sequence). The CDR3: CASNPGGSNYGYTF. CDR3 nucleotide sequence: TGTGCCAGTAACCCAGGGGGCTCGAACTATGGCTACACCTTC.

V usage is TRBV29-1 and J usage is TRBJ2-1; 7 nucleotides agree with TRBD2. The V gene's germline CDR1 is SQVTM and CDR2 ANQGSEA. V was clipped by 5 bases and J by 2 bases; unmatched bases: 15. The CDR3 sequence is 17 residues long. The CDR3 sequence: CSVTGPSGGRAYNEQFF. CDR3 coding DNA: TGCAGCGTTACAGGCCCTAGCGGTGGAAGGGCCTACAATGAGCAGTTCTTC.

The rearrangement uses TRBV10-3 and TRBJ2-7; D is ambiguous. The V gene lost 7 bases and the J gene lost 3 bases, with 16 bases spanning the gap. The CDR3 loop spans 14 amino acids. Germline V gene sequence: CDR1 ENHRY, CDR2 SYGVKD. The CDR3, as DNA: TGTGCCATCACCACGGGTTACCCGTTCTACGAGCAGTACTTC. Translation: CAITTGYPFYEQYF.